This entry features one TCR beta chain sequence. The antigen is undetermined. The data were taken from a study of molecular identifiers for immune sequencing clone quantification. Study context: The replicates split RNA from approximately 20,000 or 100,000 naive CD8 cells five ways and sequenced four. General observations from the study: Clones that had above 20 RNA copies took up over 98% of effector molecules but under 1% in naive cells.

Bulk TCR libraries were made with methods that had been previously described and with listed TCR primers. TCRdb re-called the PCR reads with MiXCR, one entry per CDR3 protein. Among roughly 40,000 distinct CDR3 sequences listed, roughly 24% were seen once. Sorted naive CD8 T cells were those defined as CD8+CD4-CCR7+CD45RA+. This receptor was obtained from a human donor in good health. Some libraries in this study had Jurkat cell RNA spiked in. Input material: naive CD8+ T cells from blood, with Jurkat cell RNA spiked in. As to subset: FACS-sorted CD8+CD4-CCR7+CD45RA+ naive T cells.

The CDR3 bases are TGTGCCAGCAGTGAATCAGTCGGGGGCCCGTATGAGCAGTTCTTC. Encoded protein: CASSESVGGPYEQFF. This chain joins TRBV2 and TRBJ2-1, with D perhaps TRBD1 or TRBD2 (6 bases each). CDR1 and CDR2 from the germline V gene are SNHLY and FYNNEI. V gave up 2 bases and J gave up 8 bases, with 16 bases separating them. The CDR3 runs to 15 residues.